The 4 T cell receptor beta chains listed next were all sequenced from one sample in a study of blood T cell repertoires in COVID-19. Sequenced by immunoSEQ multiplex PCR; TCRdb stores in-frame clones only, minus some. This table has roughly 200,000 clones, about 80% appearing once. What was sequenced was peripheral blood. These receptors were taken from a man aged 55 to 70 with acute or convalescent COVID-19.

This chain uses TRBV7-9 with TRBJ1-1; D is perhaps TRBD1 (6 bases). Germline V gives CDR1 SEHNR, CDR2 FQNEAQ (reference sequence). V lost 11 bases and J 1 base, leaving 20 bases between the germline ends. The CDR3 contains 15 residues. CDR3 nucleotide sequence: TGTGCCCCAAGACAGACAGGTTTTGAGAACACTGAAGCTTTCTTT. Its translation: CAPRQTGFENTEAFF. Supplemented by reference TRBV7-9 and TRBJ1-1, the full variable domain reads DTGVSQNPRHKITKRGQNVTFRCDPISEHNRLYWYRQTLGQGPEFLTYFQNEAQLEKSRLLSDRFSAERPKGSFSTLEIQRTEQGDSAMYLCAPRQTGFENTEAFFGQGTRLTVV.

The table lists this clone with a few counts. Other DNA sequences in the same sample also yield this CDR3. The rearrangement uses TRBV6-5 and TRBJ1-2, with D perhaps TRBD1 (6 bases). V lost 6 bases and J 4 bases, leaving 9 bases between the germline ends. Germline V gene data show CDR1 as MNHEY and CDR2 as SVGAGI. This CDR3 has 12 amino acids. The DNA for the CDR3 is TGTGCCAGCAGGACAGGCGGCTATGGCTACACCTTC. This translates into CASRTGGYGYTF.

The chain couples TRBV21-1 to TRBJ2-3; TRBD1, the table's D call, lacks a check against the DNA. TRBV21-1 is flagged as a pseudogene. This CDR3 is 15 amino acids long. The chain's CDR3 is CASSPFAGWTDTQYF. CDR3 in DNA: TGTGCCAGCAGCCCCTTCGCAGGGTGGACAGATACGCAGTATTTT.

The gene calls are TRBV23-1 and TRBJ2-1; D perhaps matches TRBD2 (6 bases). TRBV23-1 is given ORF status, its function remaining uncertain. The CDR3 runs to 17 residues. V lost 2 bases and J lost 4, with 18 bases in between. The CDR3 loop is CASSQKIVSGTYNEQFF. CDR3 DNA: TGCGCCAGCAGTCAAAAGATTGTGTCAGGGACTTACAATGAGCAGTTCTTC.